This TCR beta chain was recovered during a study of blood T cell repertoires in COVID-19 (dated by TCRdb to the early 2020s). As for the study more broadly: Samples covering the acute and convalescent phases of COVID-19 were provided by collaborators in the United States, Italy and Spain. The dataset comprised deeply sampled blood TCRbeta repertoires from subjects exposed to, actively infected with, or recovered from COVID-19. The prospective study material was composed of cDNA or gDNA derived from T cells, B-cell-depleted T cells, or PBMCs. Where HLA class I and class II types were available, the types were taken from metadata supplied by the sample provider, not from assay-based typing. The repertoires were released in a freely available public database meant as a resource for research on the immune response to SARS-CoV-2. The sample metadata nearly always contained a de-identified subject ID, COVID-19 status, age in years and sex. The samples were drawn from two sources: the first 160 participants of the ongoing ImmuneRACE study, and approximately 1,300 subjects contributed by 6 global collaborators.

TCRbeta CDR3 regions were amplified from genomic DNA by means of the immunoSEQ Assay, a bias-controlled multiplex PCR. As for the authors' bioinformatics: The number of nucleated cells in each sample was estimated from the amplification of reference gene primers within the assay. To quantify the absolute abundance of each unique TCRbeta CDR3 rearrangement, sequence reads were collapsed and filtered. Productive Simpson clonality was computed per sample as the square root of Simpson's diversity index over productive rearrangements. In its TCRdb copy, this immuneACCESS table keeps in-frame sequences only and misses some clones. Where compared with another copy, unresolved V genes explain less than half of these, and the others have no known cause. V and J calls and clone size are given by that table; D and trimming were obtained from the DNA. Here the sample has roughly 180,000 clones; about 86% occur a single time. The top ten clones comprise 3.6% of the sample.

Germline trimming amounts to 4 bases on V and 4 bases on J, with 13 as the count of junction bases outside the gene matches. The germline V gene (reference sequence) yields SGHNT for CDR1 and YYREEE for CDR2. Inclusive of the bounding cysteine and phenylalanine, the CDR3 is 16 residues long. The DNA shown is the 48-base CDR3, in frame from base 1. This clone has just a few counts. Its antigen remains undetermined. Base qualities are not provided; no much larger clone lies one nucleotide away. What the study reported, not specific to this receptor: Clinical and demographic metadata were provided uncurated, with the amount varying by source and participant.

Participants in the prospective study were aged about 18 to 90 years, lived in under 30 United States geographic areas, and enrolled through a virtual design. In the prospective study, participants were assigned to cohorts based on the clinical history participants reported in a screening survey and a study questionnaire. In the prospective study, mobile phlebotomists collected whole blood, serum and a nasopharyngeal or oropharyngeal swab from each participant. Prospective study participants could optionally give additional blood draws and questionnaires over an approximately 2-month period. Prospective study blood samples were shipped either frozen or at room temperature before DNA extraction.

Sequenced sample: PBMCs or T cells enriched from blood (not recorded which). The chain joins TRBV5-4 to TRBJ1-2, with TRBD1 matching 7 junction bases. This receptor was obtained from a woman between 45 and 60 years old in a cohort exposed to, infected with or recovered from COVID-19 (not recorded which). The CDR3 corresponds to CASSRGQDPNVYGYTF. Read as DNA, the sequence is TGTGCCAGCAGCAGAGGACAGGATCCCAATGTCTATGGCTACACCTTC. Beyond the CDR3, the reference TRBV5-4 and TRBJ1-2 genes provide the residues; the full variable domain reads: ETGVTQSPTHLIKTRGQQVTLRCSSQSGHNTVSWYQQALGQGPQFIFQYYREEENGRGNFPPRFSGLQFPNYSSELNVNALELDDSALYLCASSRGQDPNVYGYTFGSGTRLTVV.